These T cell receptor beta chains were read from a single sample in a study of T cells in Graves' hyperthyroidism and ophthalmopathy. MiXCR, applied by TCRdb to the multiplex PCR reads, yields one record per CDR3 protein. The sample holds 500,000 to 550,000 distinct CDR3 sequences, less than 20% seen once. The sample was blood. Receptor source: a man aged 40-50 years with Graves' ophthalmopathy. CDR3s include the opening cysteine and the closing phenylalanine or tryptophan. The order of the fields is CDR3 length, clone size, V gene, J gene, D gene, CDR3 protein, CDR3 DNA. A D gene is named only where the DNA matches it firmly. The size entry is marked missing in some rows and otherwise reads once, few, many or a size class.

15,few,TRBV5-8,TRBJ1-3,.,CASSLWGSSGNTIYF,TGTGCCAGCAGCTTGTGGGGGAGCTCTGGAAACACCATATATTTT
12,few,TRBV20-1,TRBJ1-1,.,CSTRRPNTEAFF,TGCAGTACGCGGCGGCCGAACACTGAAGCTTTCTTT
16,few,TRBV7-2,TRBJ1-2,.,CASSSPEGGASYGYTF,TGTGCCAGCAGCTCCCCCGAGGGGGGGGCTTCGTATGGCTACACCTTC
13,few,TRBV7-9,TRBJ1-2,.,CASSPRLLYGYTF,TGTGCCAGCAGCCCGAGGCTTCTCTATGGCTACACCTTC
16,few,TRBV20-1,TRBJ2-1,TRBD2,CSARDWASGSGNEQFF,TGCAGTGCTAGAGATTGGGCTAGCGGGAGTGGGAATGAGCAGTTCTTC
14,.,TRBV3-1,TRBJ1-2,TRBD1,CASSHRGPGGGYTF,TGTGCCAGCAGCCACAGGGGGCCGGGTGGTGGCTACACCTTC
9,few,TRBV2,TRBJ1-1,.,CASRQEAFF,TGTGCCAGCAGACAGGAAGCTTTCTTT
14,many,TRBV12-3/TRBV12-4,TRBJ1-1,.,CASSLTTRGTEAFF,TGTGCCAGCAGTTTGACGACTCGGGGCACTGAAGCTTTCTTT
14,few,TRBV2,TRBJ1-1,TRBD1,CASSDRGRVTEAFF,TGTGCCAGCAGTGACAGGGGGCGGGTCACTGAAGCTTTCTTT
15,many,TRBV7-9,TRBJ2-5,TRBD1,CASRRGQGIQETQYF,TGTGCCAGCAGGCGCGGACAGGGAATACAAGAGACCCAGTACTTC
14,few,TRBV6-1,TRBJ1-1,TRBD1,CASTTPGTATEAFF,TGTGCCAGCACCACCCCCGGGACAGCCACTGAAGCTTTCTTT
14,.,TRBV20-1,TRBJ2-7,TRBD1,CSARMDRGYYEQYF,TGCAGTGCTAGAATGGACAGGGGTTACTACGAGCAGTACTTC
17,.,TRBV18,TRBJ1-5,TRBD1,CASSPGSGGDSNQPQHF,TGTGCCAGCTCACCGGGATCAGGGGGAGACAGCAATCAGCCCCAGCATTTT
13,many,TRBV7-6,TRBJ2-5,.,CASSLLRTETQYF,TGTGCCAGCAGCTTACTTCGAACGGAGACCCAGTACTTC
15,.,TRBV9,TRBJ2-7,.,CASSVGGAQGDEQYF,TGTGCCAGCAGCGTAGGGGGAGCCCAAGGGGACGAGCAGTACTTC
13,few,TRBV27,TRBJ1-6,.,CASCRWGNSPLHF,TGTGCCAGCTGCAGGTGGGGTAATTCACCCCTCCACTTT
14,.,TRBV29-1,TRBJ2-1,TRBD1,CSVFRQGTSDEQFF,TGCAGCGTATTTCGACAGGGGACTTCGGATGAGCAGTTCTTC
11,many,TRBV7-2,TRBJ1-2,.,CASSFWHGYTF,TGTGCCAGCAGCTTCTGGCACGGCTACACCTTC
14,many,TRBV27,TRBJ2-1,.,CASNEAGSYNEQFF,TGTGCCAGCAATGAAGCGGGCTCCTACAATGAGCAGTTCTTC
12,.,TRBV12-3/TRBV12-4,TRBJ2-2,TRBD2,CAIPARAGELLF,TGTGCCATCCCTGCCAGGGCGGGGGAGCTGCTTTTT
15,few,TRBV28,TRBJ2-3,TRBD2,CASSGSGSTTDTQYF,TGTGCCAGCAGTGGCAGCGGGAGTACAACAGATACGCAGTATTTT
13,few,TRBV7-8,TRBJ2-7,TRBD1,CASSRTGVGEQYF,TGTGCCAGCAGCAGGACAGGGGTAGGCGAGCAGTACTTC
13,few,TRBV7-3,TRBJ2-1,.,CASSSYPENEQFF,TGTGCCAGCAGCTCCTATCCCGAGAATGAGCAGTTCTTC
14,few,TRBV7-2,TRBJ1-5,TRBD1,CASSKDRGYQPQHF,TGTGCCAGCAGCAAGGACAGGGGGTATCAGCCCCAGCATTTT
14,many,TRBV5-1,TRBJ2-3,.,CASSPTASTDTQYF,TGCGCCAGCAGCCCGACGGCTAGCACAGATACGCAGTATTTT
14,many,TRBV5-1,TRBJ2-7,.,CASSLEEGPYEQYF,TGCGCCAGCAGCTTGGAAGAGGGCCCCTACGAGCAGTACTTC
12,many,TRBV2,TRBJ1-2,.,CASRGQGGGYTF,TGTGCCAGCAGAGGGCAGGGAGGTGGCTACACCTTC
14,few,TRBV2,TRBJ2-5,.,CASRNRPGGETQYF,TGTGCCAGCAGAAATCGCCCCGGAGGAGAGACCCAGTACTTC
14,many,TRBV7-8,TRBJ2-5,TRBD1,CASSLETGEETQYF,TGTGCCAGCAGCTTAGAGACAGGGGAAGAGACCCAGTACTTC
16,many,TRBV6-1,TRBJ2-7,TRBD2,CASCPYPAGRSYEQYF,TGTGCCAGCTGTCCATACCCAGCGGGACGATCCTACGAGCAGTACTTC
16,many,TRBV9,TRBJ2-2,TRBD1,CASSAGDRMNTGELFF,TGTGCCAGCAGCGCCGGGGACAGGATGAACACCGGGGAGCTGTTTTTT
10,few,TRBV28,TRBJ1-4,.,CASSDRKLFF,TGTGCCAGCAGTGACCGAAAACTGTTTTTT
15,many,TRBV12-3/TRBV12-4,TRBJ2-3,TRBD2,CASSLRGGNTDTQYF,TGTGCCAGCAGTTTACGCGGGGGGAACACAGATACGCAGTATTTT
17,.,TRBV7-9,TRBJ1-2,.,CASNGRGRNPQLYGYTF,TGTGCCAGCAACGGGCGGGGGCGAAACCCCCAACTATATGGCTACACCTTC
15,many,TRBV27,TRBJ1-1,TRBD1,CASSEWDRPMGEAFF,TGTGCCAGCAGTGAATGGGACAGGCCAATGGGTGAAGCTTTCTTT
16,few,TRBV19,TRBJ2-1,TRBD1,CASSILTGTDNNEQFF,TGTGCCAGTAGTATACTAACCGGGACAGACAACAATGAGCAGTTCTTC
12,.,TRBV20-1,TRBJ2-7,.,CSALSGSYEQYF,TGCAGTGCCCTGTCGGGCTCCTACGAGCAGTACTTC
15,.,TRBV11-2,TRBJ2-1,.,CASSLIDGSNNEQFF,TGTGCCAGCAGCTTAATTGACGGGAGCAACAATGAGCAGTTCTTC
16,.,TRBV2,TRBJ2-6,.,CASSARIFSGSNVLTF,TGTGCCAGCAGCGCCAGAATCTTCTCTGGGTCCAACGTCCTGACTTTC
15,few,TRBV19,TRBJ1-2,TRBD1,CASSFPDRANYGYTF,TGTGCCAGTAGTTTTCCGGACAGGGCGAACTATGGCTACACCTTC
20,few,TRBV13,TRBJ2-7,TRBD2,CASSLKRLAGYSESSYEQYF,TGTGCCAGCAGCCTGAAGCGCCTAGCGGGGTATTCTGAAAGCTCCTACGAGCAGTACTTC
15,few,TRBV28,TRBJ2-6,.,CASRGQNSGANVLTF,TGTGCCAGCAGAGGACAGAACTCTGGGGCCAACGTCCTGACTTTC
15,few,TRBV27,TRBJ2-2,TRBD2,CASSYSGGPAGELFF,TGTGCCAGCAGTTATAGCGGGGGCCCCGCCGGGGAGCTGTTTTTT
13,.,TRBV6-2/TRBV6-3,TRBJ1-5,.,CASTRTDNQPQHF,TGTGCCAGCACCCGGACTGATAATCAGCCCCAGCATTTT
13,.,TRBV5-1,TRBJ1-1,.,CASTEQGITEAFF,TGCGCCAGCACCGAACAGGGTATCACTGAAGCTTTCTTT
15,.,TRBV19,TRBJ1-5,TRBD1,CASSGGQGPNQPQHF,TGTGCCAGTAGTGGAGGACAGGGGCCGAATCAGCCCCAGCATTTT
13,many,TRBV28,TRBJ2-7,.,CASSGAGVYEQYF,TGTGCCAGCAGTGGGGCCGGGGTTTACGAGCAGTACTTC
15,.,TRBV7-9,TRBJ2-5,.,CASSLGGERGKTQYF,TGTGCCAGCAGCTTAGGTGGGGAGAGGGGGAAGACCCAGTACTTC
13,many,TRBV19,TRBJ1-1,.,CASYVLGSPEAFF,TGTGCCAGCTACGTACTAGGGTCCCCTGAAGCTTTCTTT